This T cell receptor beta chain was observed in a study of cytomegalovirus exposure and HLA in healthy donors. A note on this clone: The target antigen is unknown.

Researchers ran the PCR with 60 Vbeta and 13 Jbeta primers. Original analysis: Around 10 million shared chains were among approximately 87 million unique TCR beta chains counted in a later analysis. The protocol was immunoSEQ multiplex PCR, while the TCRdb copy is restricted to in-frame clones and leaves out a portion. V, J and clone size are taken as reported in that table, and D and trimming were inferred from the DNA itself. Seen in this sample are roughly 69,000 clones; the ten most common clones hold more than 1.5%. The CDR3 loop spans 12 amino acids. With 6 bases removed from V and 9 bases from J, the gap between germline ends came to 12 bases. Germline V gene lookup returns CDR1 MNHEY and CDR2 SVGAGI. The study's findings and limits: A later analysis, which compared TCR beta chains of equal frequency, found the HLA-associated ones more clonally expanded. Among the sequence variants, a highly shared cluster was likely an artifact of sequencing.

Sequencing input: PBMCs. This chain joins TRBV6-5 and TRBJ2-1, with D possibly TRBD1 on 5 matching bases. This TCR was sampled from a woman in her twenties or thirties in good health and CMV-seronegative. The DNA of the CDR3 is TGTGCCAGCAGATCTCTGGGGCCTGAGCAGTTCTTC. It specifies CASRSLGPEQFF.